This entry lists 7 T cell receptor beta chains sequenced from one sample in a study of shared clonotypes between healthy human individuals. The protocol was immunoSEQ multiplex PCR, while the TCRdb copy is restricted to in-frame clones and leaves out a portion. The sample yields millions of clones, approximately 92% seen once. Sequencing was done on a sample of naive CD4+ T cells sorted from blood. Subset: CD45RA+ positively selected. These receptors came from a man in his late teens or twenties in good health.

The rearrangement joins TRBV6-1 to TRBJ2-7, with a tentative D call TRBD1 (5 bases). Between the trimmed V and J ends, which lost 1 base and 8 bases, there was a span of 12 bases. The CDR3 sequence is 13 residues long. Germline CDR1 and CDR2: MNHNS and SASEGT. DNA for the CDR3: TGTGCCAGCAGTGAAGATAGGGGTGGGAAGCAGTACTTC. As protein: CASSEDRGGKQYF.

The V call is TRBV11-2, the J call TRBJ1-6; no clear D gene. There are 17 residues in the CDR3. The germline V and J ends were trimmed by 3 bases and 0 bases, with 12 bases remaining between them. Germline CDR1 and CDR2: SGHAT and FQNNGV. Written as DNA, the CDR3 is TGTGCCAGCAGCTTGAATTATCAGAACTCCTATAATTCACCCCTCCACTTT. It codes for CASSLNYQNSYNSPLHF.

The genes are TRBV9 and TRBJ1-1, with D unresolved. The germline V gene has CDR1 SGDLS and CDR2 YYNGEE. The CDR3 is 15 amino acids. Trimming removed 0 bases at V and 2 bases at J, with 11 bases between. CDR3 in amino acids: CASSVGVAANTEAFF. CDR3 nucleotides: TGTGCCAGCAGCGTAGGGGTCGCAGCTAACACTGAAGCTTTCTTT.

The chain joins TRBV19 to TRBJ1-1, with a possible D match to TRBD1 (6 bases). The germline gives CDR1 LNHDA, CDR2 SQIVND (reference sequence). V shed 5 bases and J shed 4 bases, with 17 bases lying between them. CDR3 length equals 15 residues. CDR3 sequence (DNA): TGTGCCAGTAGTCTGTTACAGGGCGGTGTCACTGAAGCTTTCTTT. Translating it yields CASSLLQGGVTEAFF. Drawing the rest from reference TRBV19 and TRBJ1-1, the complete variable domain is DGGITQSPKYLFRKEGQNVTLSCEQNLNHDAMYWYRQDPGQGLRLIYYSQIVNDFQKGDIAEGYSVSREKKESFPLTVTSAQKNPTAFYLCASSLLQGGVTEAFFGQGTRLTVV.

The chain combines TRBV10-3 with TRBJ2-7; D is ambiguous. The length of the CDR3 is 13 residues. V was pared by 5 bases and J by 3 bases, with 11 bases between. CDR1 and CDR2 from the germline V gene are ENHRY and SYGVKD. The CDR3 here is CAISPIVDYEQYF. The CDR3 DNA reads TGTGCCATCAGTCCCATAGTGGACTACGAGCAGTACTTC.

The chain uses TRBV10-3 and TRBJ2-5; tentatively, D is TRBD2 (6 bases). The length of the CDR3 is 13 residues. CDR1 ENHRY and CDR2 SYGVKD come from the germline V gene. Between the trimmed V and J ends, which lost 4 bases and 3 bases, there was a span of 9 bases. CDR3 amino acids: CAISAGTEETQYF. The CDR3 DNA sequence: TGTGCCATCAGTGCCGGGACTGAAGAGACCCAGTACTTC.

The V and J genes are TRBV5-4 and TRBJ2-7; 7 nucleotides line up with TRBD2. V gave up 0 bases and J gave up 1 base; unmatched junction bases: 4. This CDR3 has 15 residues. The germline CDR1 and CDR2 sequences are SGHNT and YYREEE (reference sequence). CDR3 loop: CASSLGGRGSYEQYF. The CDR3 region has the DNA TGTGCCAGCAGCTTGGGAGGGAGGGGTTCCTACGAGCAGTACTTC.